What follows are 6 T cell receptor beta chains derived from one specimen sequenced in a study of control samples from healthy donors and cancer patients. Clones were sequenced by immunoSEQ multiplex PCR, and TCRdb holds only the in-frame ones, with some missing. The table lists tens of thousands of clones, about 87% of them singletons. The sample comprised PBMCs. The source of these receptors is a woman in her sixties with head and neck cancer.

J is TRBJ1-6 and V is TRBV6-5; D is unresolved. Germline loops: CDR1 MNHEY, CDR2 SVGAGI. The CDR3 covers 13 residues. V was shortened by 7 bases and J by 4 bases, with 8 bases between the two germline ends. Here the CDR3 reads CASMGGYNSPLHF. In DNA form, the CDR3 reads TGTGCCAGCATGGGCGGATATAATTCACCCCTCCACTTT.

This sequence joins TRBV18 and TRBJ2-6; 7 bases line up with TRBD2. Germline V gene lookup returns CDR1 KGHSH and CDR2 LQKENI. This CDR3 region has 19 residues. V lost 3 bases, J lost 0 bases, and 11 bases stayed unmatched. Here the CDR3 DNA reads TGTGCCAGCTCACCGACCCGGCCTAGCGGAAACTCTGGGGCCAACGTCCTGACTTTC. It yields the protein CASSPTRPSGNSGANVLTF. The full variable domain, its missing parts supplied by reference TRBV18 and TRBJ2-6, is NAGVMQNPRHLVRRRGQEARLRCSPMKGHSHVYWYRQLPEEGLKFMVYLQKENIIDESGMPKERFSAEFPKEGPSILRIQQVVRGDSAAYFCASSPTRPSGNSGANVLTFGAGSRLTVL.

This clone was seen a few times. The V call is TRBV30, the J call TRBJ1-2; D remains ambiguous. V was pared by 0 bases and J by 0 bases, with 2 bases between. This CDR3 has 12 residues. CDR1 GTSNPN and CDR2 SVGIG come from the germline V gene (reference sequence). CDR3 sequence reads: CAWSVSNYGYTF. The CDR3 DNA follows: TGTGCCTGGAGTGTATCTAACTATGGCTACACCTTC.

The V and J genes are TRBV9 and TRBJ2-2, with a weak D call TRBD2 (5 bases). The CDR3 is made up of 15 amino acids. V was shortened by 4 bases and J by 8 bases, with 18 bases between the two germline ends. Looked up from germline, CDR1 is SGDLS and CDR2 is YYNGEE. The CDR3 DNA is TGTGCCAGCAGCCCGAGCGGAAACCAATGGGGGGAGCTGTTTTTT. Protein sequence: CASSPSGNQWGELFF. The variable domain in full, with the rest retrieved from reference TRBV9 and TRBJ2-2, is DSGVTQTPKHLITATGQRVTLRCSPRSGDLSVYWYQQSLDQGLQFLIQYYNGEERAKGNILERFSAQQFPDLHSELNLSSLELGDSALYFCASSPSGNQWGELFFGEGSRLTVL.

CDR3 in amino acids: CAWSVGSGNTIYF. Written as DNA, the CDR3 is TGTGCCTGGAGTGTAGGGAGCGGAAACACCATATATTTT. The gene calls are TRBV30 and TRBJ1-3, with D unclear. CDR1 and CDR2 (germline): GTSNPN, SVGIG (reference sequence). The CDR3 covers 13 residues. V was pared by 0 bases and J by 4 bases, with 7 bases between.

CDR3 in amino acids: CASSLVGDIYNEQFF. CDR3 sequence (DNA): TGCGCCAGCAGCTTGGTAGGTGACATCTACAATGAGCAGTTCTTC. The V and J genes are TRBV5-1 and TRBJ2-1; D not resolved. Germline CDR1 and CDR2: SGHRS and YFSETQ. V lost 0 bases, J lost 3 bases, and 10 bases lay in between. The CDR3 contains 15 residues.